Listed below are T cell receptor beta chains from one sample, sequenced in a study of T cell changes during pregnancy in multiple sclerosis. The table came from immunoSEQ multiplex PCR; TCRdb's copy has only in-frame clones and leaves some out. The sample lists around 50,000 clones, over 85% seen once, with roughly 0.5% in the top ten. The sample consisted of CD4+ T cells from peripheral blood mononuclear cells, taken in the first trimester of pregnancy. The receptors shown here come from a female donor with multiple sclerosis, enrolled in a pregnancy study. Both conserved end residues are part of each CDR3. A D gene is named only where the DNA matches it firmly. Size is stated for part of the rows, as once, few or many counts, or as a class when the clone is expanded.

J: TRBJ1-6
V: TRBV11-2
size: -
D: -
DNA: TGTGCCAGCAGCTATAACAGTTGGTCACCCCTCCACTTT
CDR3: CASSYNSWSPLHF

J: TRBJ1-1
V: TRBV5-8
size: -
D: TRBD1
DNA: TGTGCCAGCAGTTTTGGGGACAGGGGATCCACTGAAGCTTTCTTT
CDR3: CASSFGDRGSTEAFF

J: TRBJ2-1
V: TRBV25-1
size: -
D: -
DNA: TGTGCCAGCAGTGCAACAGGGAGCTTCCCAGGCGAGCAGTTCTTC
CDR3: CASSATGSFPGEQFF

J: TRBJ2-7
V: TRBV27
size: -
D: TRBD2
DNA: TGTGCCAGCAGTTCCGCCGCGGGGGGCTTCGAGCAGTACTTC
CDR3: CASSSAAGGFEQYF

J: TRBJ1-2
V: TRBV7-8
size: -
D: TRBD1
DNA: TGTGCCAGCAGCACCACAGGGGGCTATGGCTACACCTTC
CDR3: CASSTTGGYGYTF

J: TRBJ1-4
V: TRBV5-4
size: -
D: -
DNA: TGTGCCAGCAGCTTCTCAGGGTATGGGGAAAAACTGTTTTTT
CDR3: CASSFSGYGEKLFF

J: TRBJ2-5
V: TRBV19
size: once
D: TRBD1
DNA: TGTGCCAGTAGCCTGGGGACAGGCGACCTGGAGACCCAGTACTTC
CDR3: CASSLGTGDLETQYF

J: TRBJ1-6
V: TRBV6-5
size: -
D: TRBD1
DNA: TGTGCCAGCAGTTATATGACAGGGCTAGGAAATTCACCCCTCCACTTT
CDR3: CASSYMTGLGNSPLHF

J: TRBJ1-2
V: TRBV14
size: -
D: TRBD1
DNA: TGTGCCAGCAGCCAGGGACAGGGCAGGCGCTATGGCTACACCTTC
CDR3: CASSQGQGRRYGYTF

J: TRBJ2-3
V: TRBV9
size: -
D: TRBD2
DNA: TGTGCCAGCAGCTACCTTAGCGGGGGGGGCACAGATACGCAGTATTTT
CDR3: CASSYLSGGGTDTQYF

J: TRBJ1-2
V: TRBV6-5
size: few
D: TRBD1
DNA: TGTGCCAGCAGTGGGGGACAGGGGGCTGGCTACACCTTC
CDR3: CASSGGQGAGYTF

J: TRBJ1-4
V: TRBV20-1
size: -
D: -
DNA: TGCAGTGCACTAGAGAATGAAAAACTGTTTTTT
CDR3: CSALENEKLFF

J: TRBJ2-7
V: TRBV4-1
size: -
D: TRBD1
DNA: TGCGCCAGCAGCCAAGAGGGGGACAGGGAAAGGTACGAGCAGTACTTC
CDR3: CASSQEGDRERYEQYF

J: TRBJ1-2
V: TRBV5-4
size: -
D: TRBD1
DNA: TGTGCCAGCAGCTTCCCAGGGGGCAGCTATGGCTACACCTTC
CDR3: CASSFPGGSYGYTF

J: TRBJ2-5
V: TRBV25-1
size: -
D: -
DNA: TGTGCCAGCAGTGAACCCACTCTAGCGGAGACCCAGTACTTC
CDR3: CASSEPTLAETQYF

J: TRBJ2-3
V: TRBV4-2
size: -
D: -
DNA: TGTGCCAGCAGCCAAGACCCCCTCAGAGGGGGTGTCATAGATACGCAGTATTTT
CDR3: CASSQDPLRGGVIDTQYF

J: TRBJ1-3
V: TRBV11-2
size: -
D: -
DNA: TGTGCCAGCAGCCCCGCGTTCTCTGGAAACACCATATATTTT
CDR3: CASSPAFSGNTIYF

J: TRBJ2-3
V: TRBV5-6
size: -
D: -
DNA: TGTGCCAGCAGCCCTGGGAGGGATACGCAGTATTTT
CDR3: CASSPGRDTQYF

J: TRBJ2-3
V: TRBV29-1
size: -
D: TRBD1
DNA: TGCAGCGTTGAAGGACAGGGGAGTAGGGATACGCAGTATTTT
CDR3: CSVEGQGSRDTQYF

J: TRBJ2-7
V: TRBV9
size: -
D: -
DNA: TGTGCCAGCAGCCCCCATGGGGCCTCCTACGAGCAGTACTTC
CDR3: CASSPHGASYEQYF

J: TRBJ2-7
V: TRBV2
size: -
D: TRBD1
DNA: TGTGCCAGCATAGAGACAGGGAACGAGCAGTACTTC
CDR3: CASIETGNEQYF

J: TRBJ2-1
V: TRBV27
size: -
D: -
DNA: TGTGCCAGCAGTTCCAGGAGCGGCAATGAGCAGTTCTTC
CDR3: CASSSRSGNEQFF

J: TRBJ1-1
V: TRBV19
size: -
D: -
DNA: TGTGCCAGTAGTATCTCAGGGGCTCGTATCACTGAAGCTTTCTTT
CDR3: CASSISGARITEAFF

J: TRBJ1-3
V: TRBV27
size: -
D: -
DNA: TGTGCCAGCACCAACCCCAGCTCTGGAAACACCATATATTTT
CDR3: CASTNPSSGNTIYF

J: TRBJ1-1
V: TRBV7-9
size: -
D: -
DNA: TGTGCCAGCAGCTTAGTACCGGAGGGGAGAACTGAAGCTTTCTTT
CDR3: CASSLVPEGRTEAFF

J: TRBJ2-1
V: TRBV2
size: -
D: -
DNA: TGTGCCAGCAGTGTTATGAGCAATGAGCAGTTCTTC
CDR3: CASSVMSNEQFF